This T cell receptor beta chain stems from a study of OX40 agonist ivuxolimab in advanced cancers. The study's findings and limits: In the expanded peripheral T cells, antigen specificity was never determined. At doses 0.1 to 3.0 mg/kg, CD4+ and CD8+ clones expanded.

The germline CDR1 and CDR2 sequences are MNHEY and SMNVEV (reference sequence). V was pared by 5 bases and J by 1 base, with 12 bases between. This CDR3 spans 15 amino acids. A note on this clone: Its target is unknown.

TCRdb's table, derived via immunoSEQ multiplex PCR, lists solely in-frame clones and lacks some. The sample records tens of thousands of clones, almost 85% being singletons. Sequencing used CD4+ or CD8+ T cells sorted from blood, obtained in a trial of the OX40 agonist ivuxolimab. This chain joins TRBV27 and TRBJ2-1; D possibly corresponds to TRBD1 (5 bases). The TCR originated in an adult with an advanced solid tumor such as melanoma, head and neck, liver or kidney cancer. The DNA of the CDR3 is TGTGCCAGCAGTGTGACAGACCCTTCCTACAATGAGCAGTTCTTC. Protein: CASSVTDPSYNEQFF.